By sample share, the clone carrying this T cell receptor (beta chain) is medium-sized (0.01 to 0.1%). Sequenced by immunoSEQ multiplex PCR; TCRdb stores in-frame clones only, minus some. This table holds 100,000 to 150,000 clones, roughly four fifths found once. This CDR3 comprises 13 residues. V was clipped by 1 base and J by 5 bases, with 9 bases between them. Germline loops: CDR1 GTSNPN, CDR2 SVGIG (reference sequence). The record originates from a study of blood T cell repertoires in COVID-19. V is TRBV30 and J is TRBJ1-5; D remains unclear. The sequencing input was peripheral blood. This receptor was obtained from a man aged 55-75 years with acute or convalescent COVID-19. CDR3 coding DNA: TGTGCCTGGAGTGACGCGCACGATCAGCCCCAGCATTTT. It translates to CAWSDAHDQPQHF.